This section outlines one TCR beta chain sequence together with its context. The antigen remains unidentified. The sample contains more than one DNA sequence encoding this CDR3. These data are taken from a study of beta chain features in type 1 diabetes. Study overall: Examination of sorted cells across all samples involved approximately 100,000,000 cells. Study-wide points: Type 1 diabetes patients had moderately but significantly shorter TCRB CDR3s in all four CD4+ subsets. Cells with high TCR expression could be over-represented by cDNA sequencing. Comparison showed that naive, central memory and Treg TCRB repertoires appeared more similar among patients than among healthy donors.

Reverse transcribing all isolated RNA meant expressed TCRB transcripts were sequenced. TCRdb's table, derived via immunoSEQ multiplex PCR, lists solely in-frame clones and lacks some. The data contain around 430,000 clones, around 28% of them singletons. Per the germline V gene, CDR1 is GTSNPN and CDR2 is SVGIG (reference sequence). Trimming took off 1 base at V and 2 bases at J, with 9 bases between the two ends. The CDR3 contains 14 residues. The sequencing sample was made of naive CD4+ T cells from blood. This receptor was taken from a man younger than 35 in good health. V usage is TRBV30 and J usage is TRBJ1-5; no firm D call. CDR3 coding DNA: TGTGCCTGGAGTGGCGGGGTGGGCAATCAGCCCCAGCATTTT. It encodes CAWSGGVGNQPQHF. Variable domain in full (rest from reference TRBV30 and TRBJ1-5): SQTIHQWPATLVQPVGSPLSLECTVEGTSNPNLYWYRQAAGRGLQLLFYSVGIGQISSEVPQNLSASRPQDRQFILSSKKLLLSDSGFYLCAWSGGVGNQPQHFGDGTRLSIL.